Listed below are T cell receptor beta chains from one sample, sequenced in a study of cytomegalovirus exposure and HLA in healthy donors. Profiling relied on immunoSEQ multiplex PCR, and the TCRdb table lists in-frame clones only, not all of them. Of 100,000 to 150,000 clones listed, roughly three quarters are singletons. The specimen sequenced was PBMCs. These receptors came from a man aged 25 to 40 in good health and CMV-seropositive. Each CDR3 is given with its conserved first and last residue. Each record gives: V gene, J gene, clone size, CDR3 protein. Rows give clone size only sometimes, using once, few, many, or a class for an expanded clone.

v_call: TRBV7-6
j_call: TRBJ2-7
clone_size: -
cdr3_aa: CASSLILADTYEQYF

v_call: TRBV11-2
j_call: TRBJ2-7
clone_size: -
cdr3_aa: CASSLRDFAYEQYF

v_call: TRBV5-4
j_call: TRBJ2-1
clone_size: -
cdr3_aa: CASSLTSGANNEQFF

v_call: TRBV4-3
j_call: TRBJ2-3
clone_size: -
cdr3_aa: CASSQTTIAGGPVGTQYF

v_call: TRBV28
j_call: TRBJ1-5
clone_size: once
cdr3_aa: CASLLPLTGGEGYSNQPQHF

v_call: TRBV5-1
j_call: TRBJ2-7
clone_size: -
cdr3_aa: CASTLEGGYEQYF

v_call: TRBV6-6
j_call: TRBJ1-6
clone_size: -
cdr3_aa: CASSQGRSYNSPLHF

v_call: TRBV6-1
j_call: TRBJ1-1
clone_size: -
cdr3_aa: CASSVGRITEAFF

v_call: TRBV5-6
j_call: TRBJ2-7
clone_size: -
cdr3_aa: CASSLGGGEQYF

v_call: TRBV5-6
j_call: TRBJ2-7
clone_size: few
cdr3_aa: CASSRTRLAQFVQYF

v_call: TRBV4-3
j_call: TRBJ2-2
clone_size: -
cdr3_aa: CASSLSGTNTGELFF

v_call: TRBV21-1
j_call: TRBJ1-5
clone_size: -
cdr3_aa: CASSETRAQRSNQPQHF

v_call: TRBV9
j_call: TRBJ1-5
clone_size: -
cdr3_aa: CASSSGSDRGVQPQHF

v_call: TRBV4-2
j_call: TRBJ1-5
clone_size: -
cdr3_aa: CASSQLDGSNQPQHF

v_call: TRBV2
j_call: TRBJ2-7
clone_size: once
cdr3_aa: CASRSLAFEYEQYF

v_call: TRBV10-1
j_call: TRBJ1-2
clone_size: -
cdr3_aa: CASSVRGVTGYTF

v_call: TRBV27
j_call: TRBJ2-2
clone_size: -
cdr3_aa: CASSFSGELFF

v_call: TRBV18
j_call: TRBJ1-4
clone_size: once
cdr3_aa: CASSPQRVPYEKLFF

v_call: TRBV2
j_call: TRBJ1-1
clone_size: -
cdr3_aa: CASSFEQGATEAFF

v_call: TRBV11-3
j_call: TRBJ2-7
clone_size: -
cdr3_aa: CASSLTSGRTYEQYF

v_call: TRBV12-1
j_call: TRBJ2-7
clone_size: -
cdr3_aa: CASSLGLQGSVENEQYF